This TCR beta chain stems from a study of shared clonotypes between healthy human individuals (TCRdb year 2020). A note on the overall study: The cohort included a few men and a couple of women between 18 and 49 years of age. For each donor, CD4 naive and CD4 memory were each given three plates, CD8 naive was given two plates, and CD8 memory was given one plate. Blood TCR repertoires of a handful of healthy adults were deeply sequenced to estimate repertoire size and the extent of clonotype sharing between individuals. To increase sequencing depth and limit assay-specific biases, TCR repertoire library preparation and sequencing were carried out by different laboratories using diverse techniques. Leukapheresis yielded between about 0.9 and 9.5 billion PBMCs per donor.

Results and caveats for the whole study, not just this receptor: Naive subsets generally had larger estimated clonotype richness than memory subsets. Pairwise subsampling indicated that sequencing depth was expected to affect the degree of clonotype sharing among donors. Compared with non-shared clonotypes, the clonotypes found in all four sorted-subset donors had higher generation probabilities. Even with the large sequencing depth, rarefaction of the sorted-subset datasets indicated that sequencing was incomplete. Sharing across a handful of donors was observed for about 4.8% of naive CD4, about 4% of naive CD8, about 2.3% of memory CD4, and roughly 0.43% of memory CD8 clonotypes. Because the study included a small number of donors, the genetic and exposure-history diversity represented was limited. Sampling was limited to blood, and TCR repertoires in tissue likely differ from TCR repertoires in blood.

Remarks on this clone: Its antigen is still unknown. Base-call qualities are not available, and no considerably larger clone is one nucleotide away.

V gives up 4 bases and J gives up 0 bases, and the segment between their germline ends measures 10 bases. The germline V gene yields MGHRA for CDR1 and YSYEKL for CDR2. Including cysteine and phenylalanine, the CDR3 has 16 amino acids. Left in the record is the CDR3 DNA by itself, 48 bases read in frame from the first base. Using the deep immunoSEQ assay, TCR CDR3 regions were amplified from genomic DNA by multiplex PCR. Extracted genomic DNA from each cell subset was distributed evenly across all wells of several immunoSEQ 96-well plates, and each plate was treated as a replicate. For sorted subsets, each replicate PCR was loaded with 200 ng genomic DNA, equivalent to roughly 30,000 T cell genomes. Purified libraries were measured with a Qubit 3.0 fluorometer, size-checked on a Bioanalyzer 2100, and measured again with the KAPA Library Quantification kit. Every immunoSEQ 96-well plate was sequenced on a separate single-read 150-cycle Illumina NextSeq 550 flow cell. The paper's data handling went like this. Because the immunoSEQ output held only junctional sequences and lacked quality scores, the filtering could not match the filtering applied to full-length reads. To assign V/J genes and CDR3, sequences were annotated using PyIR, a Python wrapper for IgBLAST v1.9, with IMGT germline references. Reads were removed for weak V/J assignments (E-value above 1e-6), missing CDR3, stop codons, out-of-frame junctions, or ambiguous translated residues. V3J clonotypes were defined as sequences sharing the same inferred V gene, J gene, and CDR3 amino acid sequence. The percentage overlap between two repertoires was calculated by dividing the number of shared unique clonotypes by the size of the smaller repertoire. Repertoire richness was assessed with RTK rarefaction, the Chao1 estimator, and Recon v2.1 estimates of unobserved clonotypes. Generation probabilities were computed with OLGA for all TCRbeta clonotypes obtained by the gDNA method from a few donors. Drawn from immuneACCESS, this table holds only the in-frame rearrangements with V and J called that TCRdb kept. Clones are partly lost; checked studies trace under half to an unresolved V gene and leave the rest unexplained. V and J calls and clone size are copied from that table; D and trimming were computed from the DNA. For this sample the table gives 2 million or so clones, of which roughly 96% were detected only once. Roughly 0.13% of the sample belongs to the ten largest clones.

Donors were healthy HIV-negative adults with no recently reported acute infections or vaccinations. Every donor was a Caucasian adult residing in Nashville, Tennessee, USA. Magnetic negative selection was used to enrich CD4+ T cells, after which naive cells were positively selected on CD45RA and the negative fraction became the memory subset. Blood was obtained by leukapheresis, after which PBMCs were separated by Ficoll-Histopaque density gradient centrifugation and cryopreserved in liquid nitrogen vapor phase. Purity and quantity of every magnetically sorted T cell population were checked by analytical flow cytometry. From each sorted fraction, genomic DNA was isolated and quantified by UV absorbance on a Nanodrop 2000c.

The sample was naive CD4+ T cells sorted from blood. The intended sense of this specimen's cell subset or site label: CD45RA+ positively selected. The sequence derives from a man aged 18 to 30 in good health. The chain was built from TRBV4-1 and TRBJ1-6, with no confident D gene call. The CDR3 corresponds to CASSLLTSSYNSPLHF. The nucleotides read TGCGCCAGCAGCCTGTTGACAAGCTCCTATAATTCACCCCTCCACTTT.